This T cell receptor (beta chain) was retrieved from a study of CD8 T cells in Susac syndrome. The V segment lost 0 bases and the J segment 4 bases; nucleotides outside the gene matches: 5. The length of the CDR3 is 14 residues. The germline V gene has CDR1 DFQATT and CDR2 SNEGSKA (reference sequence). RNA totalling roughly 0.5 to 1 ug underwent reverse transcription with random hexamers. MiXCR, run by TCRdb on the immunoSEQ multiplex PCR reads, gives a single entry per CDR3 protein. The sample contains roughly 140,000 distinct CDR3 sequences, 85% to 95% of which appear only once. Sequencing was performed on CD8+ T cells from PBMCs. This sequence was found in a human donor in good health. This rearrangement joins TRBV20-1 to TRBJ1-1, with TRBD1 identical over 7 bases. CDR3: CSARDVPGGTEAFF. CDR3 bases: TGCAGTGCTAGAGATGTGCCAGGGGGCACTGAAGCTTTCTTT.